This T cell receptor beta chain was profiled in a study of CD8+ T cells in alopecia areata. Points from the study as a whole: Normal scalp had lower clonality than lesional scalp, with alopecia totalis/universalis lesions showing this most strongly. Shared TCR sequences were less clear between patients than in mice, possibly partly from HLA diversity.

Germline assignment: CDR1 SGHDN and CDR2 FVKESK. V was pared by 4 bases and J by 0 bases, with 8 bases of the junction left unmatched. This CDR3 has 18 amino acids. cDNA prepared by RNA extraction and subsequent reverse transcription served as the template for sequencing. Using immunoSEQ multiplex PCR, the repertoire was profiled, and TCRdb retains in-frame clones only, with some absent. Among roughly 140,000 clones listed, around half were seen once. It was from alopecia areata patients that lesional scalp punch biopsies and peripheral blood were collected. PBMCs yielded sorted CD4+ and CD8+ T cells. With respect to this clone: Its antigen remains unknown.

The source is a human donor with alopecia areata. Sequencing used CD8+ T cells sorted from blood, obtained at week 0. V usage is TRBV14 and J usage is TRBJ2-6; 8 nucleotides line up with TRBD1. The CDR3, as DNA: TGTGCCAGCAGCCCTAGTCAGGGGGCCTTCTCTGGGGCCAACGTCCTGACTTTC. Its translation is CASSPSQGAFSGANVLTF.